This T cell receptor (beta chain) derives from a study of blood T cell repertoires in COVID-19. Sequencing was performed with immunoSEQ multiplex PCR; in TCRdb, only in-frame clones are kept and a portion is missing. This table holds roughly 50,000 clones, roughly nine tenths found once. Looked up from germline, CDR1 is LGHDT and CDR2 is YNNKEL (reference sequence). V dropped 1 base and J dropped 0 bases, with 15 bases sitting between them. The CDR3 extends over 17 amino acids. This rearrangement joins TRBV3-1 (or the pseudogene TRBV3-2) to TRBJ1-1; D remains unclear. Input material: peripheral blood. The source of this sequence is a man in his fifties with acute or convalescent COVID-19. CDR3 sequence: CASSQVNRATLNTEAFF. CDR3 DNA sequence: TGTGCCAGCAGCCAAGTAAATCGAGCAACCCTGAACACTGAAGCTTTCTTT.